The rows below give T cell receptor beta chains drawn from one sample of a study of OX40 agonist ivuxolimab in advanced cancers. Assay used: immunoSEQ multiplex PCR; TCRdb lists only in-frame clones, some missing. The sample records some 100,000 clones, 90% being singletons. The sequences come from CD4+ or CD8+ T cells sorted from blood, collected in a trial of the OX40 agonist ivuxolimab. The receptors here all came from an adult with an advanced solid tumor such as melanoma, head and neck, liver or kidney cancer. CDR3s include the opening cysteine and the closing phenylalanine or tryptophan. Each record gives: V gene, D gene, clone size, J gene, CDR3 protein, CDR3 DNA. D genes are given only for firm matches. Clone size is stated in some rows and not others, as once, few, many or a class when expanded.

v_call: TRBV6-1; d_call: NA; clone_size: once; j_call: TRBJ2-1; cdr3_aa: CASSPGPTYNEQFF; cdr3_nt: TGTGCCAGCAGCCCAGGGCCGACCTACAATGAGCAGTTCTTC
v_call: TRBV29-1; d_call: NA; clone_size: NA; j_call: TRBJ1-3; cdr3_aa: CSVEDGHRGNTIYF; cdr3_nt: TGCAGCGTTGAAGATGGACATCGGGGAAACACCATATATTTT
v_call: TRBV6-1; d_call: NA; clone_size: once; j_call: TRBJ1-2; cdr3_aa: CASTDRLYGYTF; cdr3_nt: TGTGCCAGCACTGACAGGCTCTATGGCTACACCTTC
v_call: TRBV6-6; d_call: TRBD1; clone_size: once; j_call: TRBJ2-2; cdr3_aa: CASSTGQATGELFF; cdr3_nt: TGTGCCAGCAGTACGGGACAGGCGACCGGGGAGCTGTTTTTT
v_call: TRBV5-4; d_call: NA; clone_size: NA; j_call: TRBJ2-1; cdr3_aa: CASSSGSGGSYNEQFF; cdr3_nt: TGTGCCAGCAGCTCAGGTAGCGGAGGTAGCTACAATGAGCAGTTCTTC
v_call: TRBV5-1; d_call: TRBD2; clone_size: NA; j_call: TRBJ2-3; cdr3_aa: CASSLGGTRVSDTQYF; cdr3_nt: TGCGCCAGCAGCTTGGGAGGGACTAGGGTCTCAGATACGCAGTATTTT
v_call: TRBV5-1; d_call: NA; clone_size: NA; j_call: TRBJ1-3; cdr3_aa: CASSLAGGSGNTIYF; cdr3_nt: TGCGCCAGCAGCTTGGCGGGGGGCTCTGGAAACACCATATATTTT
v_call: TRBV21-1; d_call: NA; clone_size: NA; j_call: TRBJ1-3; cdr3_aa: CASSPDRGDGNTIYF; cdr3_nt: TGTGCCAGCAGCCCGGACAGGGGAGACGGAAACACCATATATTTT
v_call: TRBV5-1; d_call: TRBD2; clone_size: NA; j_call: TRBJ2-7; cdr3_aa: CASSYGLAGESSYEQYF; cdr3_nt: TGCGCCAGCAGCTACGGACTAGCGGGAGAGAGCTCCTACGAGCAGTACTTC
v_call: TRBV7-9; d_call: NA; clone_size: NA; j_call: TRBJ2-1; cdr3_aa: CASSPFDEQFF; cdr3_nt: TGTGCCAGCAGCCCTTTTGATGAGCAGTTCTTC
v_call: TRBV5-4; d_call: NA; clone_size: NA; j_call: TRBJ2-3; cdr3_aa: CASSLGSAPTDTQYF; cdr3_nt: TGTGCCAGCAGCTTGGGTAGTGCTCCCACAGATACGCAGTATTTT
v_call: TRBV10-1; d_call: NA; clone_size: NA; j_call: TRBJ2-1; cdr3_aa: CASSGLPLSPNEQFF; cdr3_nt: TGCGCCAGCAGTGGACTACCTTTGAGTCCCAATGAGCAGTTCTTC
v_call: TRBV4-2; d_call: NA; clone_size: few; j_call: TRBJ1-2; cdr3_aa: CASSQDFRASSYGYTF; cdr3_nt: TGTGCCAGCAGCCAAGATTTTAGGGCTTCGAGCTATGGCTACACCTTC
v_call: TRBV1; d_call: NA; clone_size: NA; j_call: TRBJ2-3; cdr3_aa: CTSSPHLAETGTDTQYF; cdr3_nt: TGCACCAGCAGCCCACATCTAGCGGAGACTGGCACAGATACGCAGTATTTT
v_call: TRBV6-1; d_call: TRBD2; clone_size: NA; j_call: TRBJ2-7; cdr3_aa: CASSEFQSGSIFPEQYF; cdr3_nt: TGTGCCAGCAGCGAATTCCAGAGCGGGAGTATTTTCCCCGAGCAGTACTTC
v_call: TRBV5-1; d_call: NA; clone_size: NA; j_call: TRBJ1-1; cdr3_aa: CASSSEGMSTEAFF; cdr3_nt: TGCGCCAGCAGTAGTGAGGGGATGAGTACTGAAGCTTTCTTT
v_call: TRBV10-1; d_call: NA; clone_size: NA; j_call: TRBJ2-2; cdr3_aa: CASSEFRVNTGELFF; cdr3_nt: TGCGCCAGCAGTGAGTTCAGGGTGAACACCGGGGAGCTGTTTTTT
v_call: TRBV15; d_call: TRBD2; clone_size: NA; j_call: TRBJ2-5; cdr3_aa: CATKAGVEETQYF; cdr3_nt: TGTGCCACCAAGGCGGGAGTGGAAGAGACCCAGTACTTC
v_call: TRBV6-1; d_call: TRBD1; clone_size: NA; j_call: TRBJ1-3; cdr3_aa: CASSEAPGGSGNTIYF; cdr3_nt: TGTGCCAGCAGTGAAGCCCCAGGGGGCTCTGGAAACACCATATATTTT
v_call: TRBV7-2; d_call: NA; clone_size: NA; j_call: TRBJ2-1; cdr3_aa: CASASGAYNEQFF; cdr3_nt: TGTGCCAGCGCCTCGGGGGCATACAATGAGCAGTTCTTC
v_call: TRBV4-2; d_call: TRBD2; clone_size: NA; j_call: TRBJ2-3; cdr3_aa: CASRPAAGVADTQYF; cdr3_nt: TGTGCCAGCCGCCCGGCGGCGGGAGTCGCAGATACGCAGTATTTT